These 2 T cell receptor beta chains share one sample of origin, sequenced in a study of beta chain features in type 1 diabetes. Every bit of the isolated RNA underwent reverse transcription, so sequencing read expressed TCRB transcripts. TCRdb's copy holds only in-frame clones and misses some; the assay was immunoSEQ multiplex PCR. The sample gives 150,000 or so clones, over 8.5% of which show up once; roughly 1.9% is in the top ten. The sample comprised central memory CD4+ T cells from blood. Every receptor here comes from a young man in good health.

This clone was seen more than once but under ten times. The DNA for the CDR3 is TGCGCCAGCAGCTTATCGGGGGGCTACAATGAGCAGTTCTTC. Encoded protein: CASSLSGGYNEQFF. The chain employs TRBV5-1 and TRBJ2-1, with 7 bases lining up with TRBD2. Germline lookup yields CDR1 SGHRS and CDR2 YFSETQ. CDR3 length equals 14 residues. Trimming cost V 2 bases and J 3 bases; bases outside gene matches: 2.

The chain links TRBV7-9 to TRBJ2-1; 15 nucleotides align to TRBD2. This CDR3 contains 16 residues. In germline, CDR1 is SEHNR, CDR2 FQNEAQ (reference sequence). V lost 5 bases to trimming and J lost 7 bases; unmatched junction nucleotides: 6. CDR3: CASSKGLAGGRNEQFF. The DNA of the CDR3 is TGTGCCAGCAGCAAGGGACTAGCGGGAGGTCGGAATGAGCAGTTCTTC.